These T cell receptor beta chains were read from a single sample in a study of T cell changes during pregnancy in multiple sclerosis. Profiled with immunoSEQ multiplex PCR; TCRdb holds only in-frame clones, not every one. Altogether some 46,000 clones are present, over 80% being singletons, with the ten largest covering 1.3%. The sequenced material came from peripheral blood. These receptor sequences come from a female donor with multiple sclerosis, enrolled in a pregnancy study. The CDR3 runs from the conserved cysteine through the conserved F or W. The order of the fields is D gene, clone size, J gene, V gene, CDR3 protein, CDR3 DNA. The D gene is left open where the match is weak. Only part of the rows carry a size: once, few, many, or a class if the clone is expanded.

>TRBD1|NA|TRBJ1-4|TRBV29-1
CSVDFGRGNEKLFF
TGCAGCGTTGATTTCGGCAGGGGGAATGAAAAACTGTTTTTT
>NA|NA|TRBJ1-2|TRBV6-1
CASSGGGRFYGYTF
TGTGCCAGCAGCGGGGGGGGCAGGTTTTATGGCTACACCTTC
>TRBD1|NA|TRBJ1-5|TRBV19
CASQGGAEGDQPQHF
TGTGCCAGTCAGGGGGGGGCCGAGGGGGATCAGCCCCAGCATTTT
>TRBD1|NA|TRBJ2-7|TRBV28
CASSWGQGVQYF
TGTGCCAGCAGTTGGGGACAGGGAGTGCAGTACTTC
>NA|NA|TRBJ2-3|TRBV27
CASGPRGSTQYF
TGTGCCAGCGGGCCCCGGGGGAGTACGCAGTATTTT
>NA|NA|TRBJ1-1|TRBV10-3
CAISETGEAFF
TGTGCCATCAGTGAGACGGGTGAAGCTTTCTTT
>TRBD2|NA|TRBJ2-2|TRBV10-2
CASSESGSGRAGELFF
TGCGCCAGCAGTGAGTCGGGGAGCGGGAGGGCCGGGGAGCTGTTTTTT
>NA|NA|TRBJ1-4|TRBV5-6
CASSLGRGGKLFF
TGTGCCAGCAGCTTGGGCAGAGGGGGGAAACTGTTTTTT
>TRBD1|NA|TRBJ2-6|TRBV5-1
CASSLELGGQGSGANVLTF
TGCGCCAGCAGCTTGGAGTTAGGGGGACAGGGGTCTGGGGCCAACGTCCTGACTTTC
>NA|NA|TRBJ1-5|TRBV6-5
CASSRGDRGNQPQHF
TGTGCCAGCAGTAGGGGGGATCGGGGCAATCAGCCCCAGCATTTT
>NA|NA|TRBJ2-6|TRBV11-3
CASSLGGSGANVLTF
TGTGCCAGCAGCTTAGGTGGCTCTGGGGCCAACGTCCTGACTTTC
>NA|NA|TRBJ2-7|TRBV27
CASSPWSRGDRSYEQYF
TGTGCCAGCAGTCCTTGGTCCAGGGGAGACCGCTCCTACGAGCAGTACTTC
>TRBD1|NA|TRBJ1-1|TRBV7-2
CASSLDRGANTEAFF
TGTGCCAGCAGCTTAGACAGGGGGGCGAACACTGAAGCTTTCTTT
>NA|NA|TRBJ1-2|TRBV11-1
CASSLLAGDGYTF
TGTGCCAGCAGCTTATTGGCGGGAGATGGCTACACCTTC
>NA|NA|TRBJ2-1|TRBV12-5
CASGPIDNEQFF
TGTGCTAGTGGGCCTATCGACAATGAGCAGTTCTTC
>NA|NA|TRBJ1-1|TRBV5-1
CASSLGEGNTEAFF
TGCGCCAGCAGCTTGGGGGAAGGGAACACTGAAGCTTTCTTT
>TRBD1|once|TRBJ2-7|TRBV4-1
CASSQGRGLYEQYF
TGCGCCAGCAGCCAAGGCAGGGGGCTTTACGAGCAGTACTTC
>NA|NA|TRBJ2-5|TRBV21-1
CASSISGGQETQYF
TGTGCCAGCAGCATATCCGGGGGACAAGAGACCCAGTACTTC
>TRBD1|NA|TRBJ1-2|TRBV5-1
CASSLGTGDYGYTF
TGCGCCAGCAGCTTGGGCACAGGGGACTATGGCTACACCTTC
>NA|NA|TRBJ2-3|TRBV10-3
CAISESGVEDTQYF
TGTGCCATCAGTGAGTCCGGGGTGGAAGATACGCAGTATTTT
>NA|NA|TRBJ1-4|TRBV4-1
CASSRDFANEKLFF
TGCGCCAGCAGCCGGGACTTCGCTAATGAAAAACTGTTTTTT
>TRBD1|NA|TRBJ2-2|TRBV9
CASSLPRGGELFF
TGTGCCAGCAGCCTCCCTAGAGGGGGCGAGCTGTTTTTT